This T cell receptor (beta chain) stems from a study of blood T cell repertoires in COVID-19. TCRdb's copy holds only in-frame clones and misses some; the assay was immunoSEQ multiplex PCR. The repertoire has under 150,000 clones, 75% to 90% of them found once; the top ten carry approximately 2.3%. This CDR3 spans 15 amino acids. V dropped 7 bases and J dropped 7; count of bases not matched to a gene: 5. Germline CDR1 reads LNHDA; CDR2 reads SQIVND (reference sequence). Specimen: PBMCs or T cells enriched from blood (not recorded which). The clonotype was recovered from a woman in her 50s who had recovered from COVID-19. The V call is TRBV19, the J call TRBJ1-6, with 12 bases that match TRBD1. CDR3 protein: CASIQGQGANSPLHF. The CDR3 DNA reads as TGTGCCAGTATCCAGGGACAGGGGGCAAATTCACCCCTCCACTTT.